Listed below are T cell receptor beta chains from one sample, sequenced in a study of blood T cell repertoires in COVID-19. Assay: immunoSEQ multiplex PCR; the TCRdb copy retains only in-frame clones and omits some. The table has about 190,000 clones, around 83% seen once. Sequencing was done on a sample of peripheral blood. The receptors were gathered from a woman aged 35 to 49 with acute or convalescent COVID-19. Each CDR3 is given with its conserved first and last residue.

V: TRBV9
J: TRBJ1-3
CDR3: CASSALTGGGNTIYF

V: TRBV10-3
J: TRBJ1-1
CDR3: CAISEGTTNTEAFF

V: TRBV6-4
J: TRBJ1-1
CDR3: CASSGLLFWNTEAFF

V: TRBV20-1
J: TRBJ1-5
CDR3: CSAIEGQPNQPQHF

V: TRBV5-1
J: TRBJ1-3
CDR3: CASRPTGLSGNTIYF

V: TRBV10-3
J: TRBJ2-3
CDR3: CAISSGGPDTQYF

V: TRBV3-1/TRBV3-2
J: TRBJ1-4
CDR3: CASSHEGLANEKLFF

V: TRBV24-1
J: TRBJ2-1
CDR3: CATSVIGGPEQFF

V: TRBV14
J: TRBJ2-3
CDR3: CASSPHPGDTDTQYF

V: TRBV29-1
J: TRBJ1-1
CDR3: CSVSFSTGGPSEAFF

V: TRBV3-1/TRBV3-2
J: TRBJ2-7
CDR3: CASSLSTAAREQYF

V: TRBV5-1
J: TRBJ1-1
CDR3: CASSMDGENMNTEAFF

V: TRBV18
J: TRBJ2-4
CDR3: CASSPEGNIQYF

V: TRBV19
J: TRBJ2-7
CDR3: CASSTGTGSSYEQYF

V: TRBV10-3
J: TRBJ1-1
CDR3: CASRGPSNTEAFF

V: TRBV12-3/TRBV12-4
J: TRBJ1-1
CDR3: CASNIGEYGEAFF

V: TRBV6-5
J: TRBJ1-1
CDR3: CASSYRRGEPNTEAFF

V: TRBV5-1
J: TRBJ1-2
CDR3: CASSLGQDRYGYTF

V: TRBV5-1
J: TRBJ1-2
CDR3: CASSSGVGYTF

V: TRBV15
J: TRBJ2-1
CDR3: CATSRVGGAYNEQFF

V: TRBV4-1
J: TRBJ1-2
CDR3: CASSQGLASDRGQSGYTF

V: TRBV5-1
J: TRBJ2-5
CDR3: CASSGNSGGYQETQYF

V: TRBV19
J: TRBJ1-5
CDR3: CASSISGFSNQPQHF

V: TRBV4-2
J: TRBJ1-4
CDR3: CASSQTDGKLFF

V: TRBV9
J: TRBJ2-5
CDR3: CASSEEGLVETQYF

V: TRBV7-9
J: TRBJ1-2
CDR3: CASSASTSGTAYGYTF

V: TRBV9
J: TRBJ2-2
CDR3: CASSVAPLSAGELFF

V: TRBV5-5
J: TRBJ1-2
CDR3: CASSLGDRAGYGYTF

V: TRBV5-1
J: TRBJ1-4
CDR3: CASSLSGVSVERANEKLFF

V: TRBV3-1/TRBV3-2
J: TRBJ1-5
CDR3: CASSPTGRSNQPQHF

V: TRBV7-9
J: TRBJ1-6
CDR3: CASSPTQGLNSPLHF

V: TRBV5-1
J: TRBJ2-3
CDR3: CASSLSQSEDTQYF

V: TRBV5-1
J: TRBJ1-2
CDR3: CASSLEPALGGYTF

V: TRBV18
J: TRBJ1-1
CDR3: CASSPHAGAEAFF

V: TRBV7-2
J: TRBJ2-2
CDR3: CASRARGGGAGELFF

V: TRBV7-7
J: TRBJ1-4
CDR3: CASSSYDREANEKLFF

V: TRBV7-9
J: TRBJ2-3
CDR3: CASSDSVTQYF

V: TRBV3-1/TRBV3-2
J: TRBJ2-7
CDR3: CASSAPGLDEQYF

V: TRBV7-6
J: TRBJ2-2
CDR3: CASSLYSGSPRGELFF

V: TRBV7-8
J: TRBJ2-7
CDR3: CASSLWGPKGFHEQYF

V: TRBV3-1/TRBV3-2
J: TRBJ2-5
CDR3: CASSHGQGSKETQYF

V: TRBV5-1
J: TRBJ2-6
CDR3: CASSLVPVPVAANVLTF

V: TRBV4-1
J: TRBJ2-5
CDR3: CASSQESLATVPQETQYF

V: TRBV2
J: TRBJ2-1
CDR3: CASDRINEQFF

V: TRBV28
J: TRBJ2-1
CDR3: CASSFYRGRGEYYDEQFF

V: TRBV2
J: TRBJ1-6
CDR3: CASMTGYNSPLHF

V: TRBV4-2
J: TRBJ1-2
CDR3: CASSQDLRREVPYGYTF

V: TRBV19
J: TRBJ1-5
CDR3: CASSMSQGGQPQHF

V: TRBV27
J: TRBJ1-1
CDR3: CASSLSLWNTEAFF

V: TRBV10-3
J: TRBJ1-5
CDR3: CAISLDRGLNQPQHF

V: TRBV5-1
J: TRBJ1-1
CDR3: CASSLTGGNTEAFF

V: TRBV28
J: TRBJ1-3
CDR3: CASSLRGSSGNTIYF

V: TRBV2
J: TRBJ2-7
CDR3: CASKTSGGPTYEQYF

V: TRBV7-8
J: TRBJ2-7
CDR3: CASSPPRGDEQYF

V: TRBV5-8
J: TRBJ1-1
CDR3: CASSSGQRMNTEAFF